This is a list of T cell receptor beta chains from one sample in a study of blood T cell repertoires in COVID-19. The assay was immunoSEQ multiplex PCR, and TCRdb's table has in-frame clones only and misses some. The sample consists of 450,000 or so clones, less than 95% of them appearing once. The material sequenced was PBMCs or T cells enriched from blood (not recorded which). The source is a young man who had recovered from COVID-19. CDR3s include the opening cysteine and the closing phenylalanine or tryptophan. D genes are given only for firm matches. The size of a clone is reported for some rows only, either as once, few or many, or as a class for expanded clones.

v_call	j_call	clone_size	d_call	cdr3_aa	cdr3_nt
TRBV6-1	TRBJ2-6	.	TRBD1	CASSESQQGVSGANVLTF	TGTGCCAGCAGTGAATCGCAACAGGGGGTCTCTGGGGCCAACGTCCTGACTTTC
TRBV4-1	TRBJ1-5	.	.	CASSQDRGGQPQHF	TGCGCCAGCAGCCAAGATCGGGGAGGTCAGCCCCAGCATTTT
TRBV5-4	TRBJ2-3	once	.	CASSSRGGTLSTDTQYF	TGTGCCAGCAGTTCGAGAGGCGGGACCCTTAGCACAGATACGCAGTATTTT
TRBV9	TRBJ2-3	.	TRBD2	CASSVGAGVGTDTQYF	TGTGCCAGCAGCGTGGGAGCGGGGGTGGGGACAGATACGCAGTATTTT
TRBV3-1/TRBV3-2	TRBJ1-3	.	.	CASSQGGVAGNTIYF	TGTGCCAGCAGCCAAGGCGGGGTAGCTGGAAACACCATATATTTT
TRBV30	TRBJ1-4	.	.	CAWSPRINEKLFF	TGTGCCTGGAGTCCCAGGATAAATGAAAAACTGTTTTTT
TRBV12-5	TRBJ2-3	.	TRBD2	CASGPGLAVGPDTQYF	TGTGCTAGTGGCCCAGGACTAGCGGTGGGCCCAGATACGCAGTATTTT
TRBV2	TRBJ1-4	.	.	CASKGRGSANEKLFF	TGTGCCAGCAAGGGGAGGGGGTCAGCTAATGAAAAACTGTTTTTT
TRBV6-5	TRBJ2-7	.	TRBD1	CASSQTGVGEQYF	TGTGCCAGCAGTCAGACAGGGGTAGGGGAGCAGTACTTC
TRBV7-2	TRBJ2-7	once	.	CASSLVGGSSYEQYF	TGTGCCAGCAGCTTAGTTGGAGGGAGCTCCTACGAGCAGTACTTC
TRBV11-1	TRBJ1-2	.	TRBD1	CASSRGTVPSYGYTF	TGTGCCAGCAGCCGGGGGACAGTCCCCTCATATGGCTACACCTTC
TRBV5-4	TRBJ1-1	.	.	CASSPRGGVPGVAFF	TGTGCCAGCAGCCCGCGGGGGGGGGTCCCCGGAGTAGCTTTCTTT
TRBV11-1	TRBJ2-7	.	TRBD2	CASSGSGNRNEQYF	TGTGCCAGCAGCGGTAGCGGGAACAGAAACGAGCAGTACTTC
TRBV2	TRBJ1-5	.	.	CASSATQAGNQPQHF	TGTGCCAGCAGCGCGACCCAGGCGGGTAATCAGCCCCAGCATTTT
TRBV19	TRBJ1-4	few	.	CASSIRGRVDEKLFF	TGTGCCAGTAGTATTCGAGGCAGGGTCGATGAAAAACTGTTTTTT
TRBV7-9	TRBJ1-4	.	.	CASSLGQGGEKLFF	TGTGCCAGCAGCTTGGGGCAGGGAGGAGAAAAACTGTTTTTT
TRBV5-6	TRBJ1-5	.	TRBD1	CASSRLDRVNQPQHF	TGTGCCAGCAGCAGACTAGACAGGGTCAATCAGCCCCAGCATTTT